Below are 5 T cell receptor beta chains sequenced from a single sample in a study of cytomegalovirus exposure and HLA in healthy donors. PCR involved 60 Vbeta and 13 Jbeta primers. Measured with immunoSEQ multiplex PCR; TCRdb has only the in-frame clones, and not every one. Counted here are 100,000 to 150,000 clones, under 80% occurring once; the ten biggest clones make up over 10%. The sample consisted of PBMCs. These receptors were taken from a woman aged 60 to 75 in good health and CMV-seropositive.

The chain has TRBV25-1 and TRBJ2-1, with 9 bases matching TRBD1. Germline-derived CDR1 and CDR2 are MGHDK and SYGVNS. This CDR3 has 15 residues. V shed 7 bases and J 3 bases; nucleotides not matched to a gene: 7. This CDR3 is CASNGGTGFYNEQFF. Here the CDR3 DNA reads TGTGCCAGCAACGGCGGGACAGGGTTCTACAATGAGCAGTTCTTC. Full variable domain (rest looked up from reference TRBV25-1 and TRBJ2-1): EADIYQTPRYLVIGTGKKITLECSQTMGHDKMYWYQQDPGMELHLIHYSYGVNSTEKGDLSSESTVSRIRTEHFPLTLESARPSHTSQYLCASNGGTGFYNEQFFGPGTRLTVL.

The CDR3: CASSRIAGGPTGRVTQYF. The CDR3 DNA reads TGCGCCAGCAGCCGAATAGCGGGAGGACCTACCGGGAGGGTTACGCAGTATTTT. The chain recombines TRBV5-1 with TRBJ2-3; TRBD2 matches 10 bases. V shed 4 bases, J shed 8 bases, and the junction held 19 bases outside the gene matches. This CDR3 spans 18 amino acids. Per the germline V gene, CDR1 is SGHRS and CDR2 is YFSETQ. Together with reference TRBV5-1 and TRBJ2-3, the CDR3 gives the full variable domain: KAGVTQTPRYLIKTRGQQVTLSCSPISGHRSVSWYQQTPGQGLQFLFEYFSETQRNKGNFPGRFSGRQFSNSRSEMNVSTLELGDSALYLCASSRIAGGPTGRVTQYFGPGTRLTVL.

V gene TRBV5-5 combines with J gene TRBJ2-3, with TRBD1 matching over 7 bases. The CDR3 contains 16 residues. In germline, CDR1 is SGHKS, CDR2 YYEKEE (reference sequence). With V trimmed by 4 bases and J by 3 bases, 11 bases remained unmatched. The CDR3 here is CASSAQTGMRTDTQYF. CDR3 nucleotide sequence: TGTGCCAGCAGCGCCCAGACAGGGATGAGGACAGATACGCAGTATTTT.

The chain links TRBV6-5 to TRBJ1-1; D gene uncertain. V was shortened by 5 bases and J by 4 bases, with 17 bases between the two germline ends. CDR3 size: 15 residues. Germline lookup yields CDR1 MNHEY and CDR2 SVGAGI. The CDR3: CASSPMDGRITEAFF. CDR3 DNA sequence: TGTGCCAGCAGTCCAATGGACGGGAGGATCACTGAAGCTTTCTTT.

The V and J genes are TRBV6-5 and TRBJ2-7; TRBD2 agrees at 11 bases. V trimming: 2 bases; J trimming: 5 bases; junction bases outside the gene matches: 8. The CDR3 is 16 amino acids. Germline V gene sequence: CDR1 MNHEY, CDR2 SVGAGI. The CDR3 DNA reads TGTGCCAGCAGTTACAGTATAGCGGGAGGGCCCCACGAGCAGTACTTC. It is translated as CASSYSIAGGPHEQYF.